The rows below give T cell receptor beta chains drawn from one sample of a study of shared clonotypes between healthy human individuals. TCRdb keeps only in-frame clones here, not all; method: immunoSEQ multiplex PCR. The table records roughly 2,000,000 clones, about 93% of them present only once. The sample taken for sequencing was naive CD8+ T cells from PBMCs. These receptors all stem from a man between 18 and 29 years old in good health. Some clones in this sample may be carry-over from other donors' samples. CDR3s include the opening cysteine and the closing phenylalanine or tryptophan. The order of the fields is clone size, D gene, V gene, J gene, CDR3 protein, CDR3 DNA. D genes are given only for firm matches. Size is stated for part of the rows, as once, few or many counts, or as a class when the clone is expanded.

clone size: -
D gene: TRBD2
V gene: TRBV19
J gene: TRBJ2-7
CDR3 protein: CASSNPAGEGEQYF
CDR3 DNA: TGTGCCAGTAGTAACCCAGCGGGAGAGGGCGAGCAGTACTTC

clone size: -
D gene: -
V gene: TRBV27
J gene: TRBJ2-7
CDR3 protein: CASSWGSSYEQYF
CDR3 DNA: TGTGCCAGCAGTTGGGGTAGCTCCTACGAGCAGTACTTC

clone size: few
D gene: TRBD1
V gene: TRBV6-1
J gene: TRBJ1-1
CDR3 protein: CASSEPWDRGNTEAFF
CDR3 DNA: TGTGCCAGCAGTGAACCCTGGGACAGGGGAAACACTGAAGCTTTCTTT

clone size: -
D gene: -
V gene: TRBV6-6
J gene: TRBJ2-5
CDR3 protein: CASSYYPGETQYF
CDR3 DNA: TGTGCCAGCAGTTACTACCCCGGAGAGACCCAGTACTTC

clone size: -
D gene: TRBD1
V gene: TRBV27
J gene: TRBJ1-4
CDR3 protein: CASSLYRQGVTNEKLFF
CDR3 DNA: TGTGCCAGCAGTTTATATAGGCAGGGGGTTACTAATGAAAAACTGTTTTTT

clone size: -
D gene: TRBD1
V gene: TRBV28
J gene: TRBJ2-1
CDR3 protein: CAIKRDRGFGDNEQFF
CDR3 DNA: TGTGCCATCAAACGGGACAGGGGATTTGGGGACAATGAGCAGTTCTTC

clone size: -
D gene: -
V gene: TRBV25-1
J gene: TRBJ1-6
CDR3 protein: CASSGYNSPLHF
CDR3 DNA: TGTGCCAGCAGTGGGTATAATTCACCCCTCCACTTT

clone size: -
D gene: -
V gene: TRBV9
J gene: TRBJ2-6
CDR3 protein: CASHWTPLEPSGANVLTF
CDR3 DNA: TGTGCCAGCCATTGGACCCCTCTGGAACCGTCTGGGGCCAACGTCCTGACTTTC

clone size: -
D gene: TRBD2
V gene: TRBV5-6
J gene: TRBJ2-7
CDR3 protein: CASRRASSGRIYEQYF
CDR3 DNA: TGTGCCAGCCGCAGAGCCTCTAGCGGCCGGATCTACGAGCAGTACTTC

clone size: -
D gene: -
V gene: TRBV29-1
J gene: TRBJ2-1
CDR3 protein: CSDLSGIEQFF
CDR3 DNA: TGCAGCGACCTCAGCGGCATTGAGCAGTTCTTC

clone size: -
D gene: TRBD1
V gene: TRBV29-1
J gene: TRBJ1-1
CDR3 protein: CSVETGGTEAFF
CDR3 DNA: TGCAGCGTTGAGACAGGGGGAACTGAAGCTTTCTTT

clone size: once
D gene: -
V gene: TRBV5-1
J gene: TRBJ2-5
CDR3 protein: CASSRGLGLHETQYF
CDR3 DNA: TGCGCCAGCAGCCGGGGTTTGGGTTTACATGAGACCCAGTACTTC

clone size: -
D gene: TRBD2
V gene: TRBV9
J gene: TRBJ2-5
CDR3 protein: CASSAGGGRSETQYF
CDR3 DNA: TGTGCCAGCAGCGCGGGTGGCGGGAGATCAGAGACCCAGTACTTC

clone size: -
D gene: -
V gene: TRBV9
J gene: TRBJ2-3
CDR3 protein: CASSVEGSGSTDTQYF
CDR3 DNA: TGTGCCAGCAGCGTAGAAGGTAGCGGTAGCACAGATACGCAGTATTTT

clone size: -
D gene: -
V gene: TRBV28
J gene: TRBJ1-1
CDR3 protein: CASSPPQGATEAFF
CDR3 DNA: TGTGCCAGCAGTCCCCCGCAGGGCGCCACTGAAGCTTTCTTT

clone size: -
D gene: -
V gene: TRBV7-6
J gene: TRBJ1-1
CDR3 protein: CASSAESRNTEAFF
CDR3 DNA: TGTGCCAGCAGCGCAGAATCAAGGAACACTGAAGCTTTCTTT

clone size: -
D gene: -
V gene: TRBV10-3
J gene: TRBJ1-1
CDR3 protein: CAISDNLKNTEAFF
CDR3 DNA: TGTGCCATCAGTGACAACCTGAAGAACACTGAAGCTTTCTTT

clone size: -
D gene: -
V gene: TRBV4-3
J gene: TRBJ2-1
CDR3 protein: CASSLGPEQFF
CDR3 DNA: TGCGCCAGCAGCCTCGGACCAGAGCAGTTCTTC

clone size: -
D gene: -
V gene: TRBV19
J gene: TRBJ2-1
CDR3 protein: CASSWRASSYNEQFF
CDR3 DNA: TGTGCCAGTAGTTGGCGGGCGAGCTCCTACAATGAGCAGTTCTTC

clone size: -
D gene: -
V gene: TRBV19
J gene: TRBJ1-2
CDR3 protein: CATERQGLLYSGYTF
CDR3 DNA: TGTGCCACCGAGCGTCAGGGACTCTTATACTCCGGCTACACCTTC

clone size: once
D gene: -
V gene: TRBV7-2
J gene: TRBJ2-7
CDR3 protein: CASSLDQDSLYEQYF
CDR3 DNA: TGTGCCAGCAGCTTAGATCAGGACAGTCTCTACGAGCAGTACTTC

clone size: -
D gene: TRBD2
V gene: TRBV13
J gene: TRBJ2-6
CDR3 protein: CASSYVAGTGANVLTF
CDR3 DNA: TGTGCCAGCAGCTACGTAGCGGGAACTGGGGCCAACGTCCTGACTTTC

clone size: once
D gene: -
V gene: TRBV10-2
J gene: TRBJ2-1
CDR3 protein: CASSLFLSNEQFF
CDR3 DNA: TGCGCCAGCAGCCTGTTCTTAAGCAATGAGCAGTTCTTC

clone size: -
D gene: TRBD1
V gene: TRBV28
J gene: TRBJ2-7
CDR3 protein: CASSPGQGNYEQYF
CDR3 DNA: TGTGCCAGCAGCCCGGGACAGGGCAACTACGAGCAGTACTTC

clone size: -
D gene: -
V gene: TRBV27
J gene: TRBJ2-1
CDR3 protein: CASTIGNEQFF
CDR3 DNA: TGTGCCAGCACCATTGGGAATGAGCAGTTCTTC

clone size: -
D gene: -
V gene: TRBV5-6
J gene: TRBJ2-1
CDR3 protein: CASSSLGGRSSYNEQFF
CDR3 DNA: TGTGCCAGCAGCTCCTTAGGCGGGCGAAGCTCCTACAATGAGCAGTTCTTC

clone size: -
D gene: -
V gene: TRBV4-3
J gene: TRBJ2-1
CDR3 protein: CASSQDRGGFYNEQFF
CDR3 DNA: TGCGCCAGCAGCCAAGACAGGGGAGGGTTCTACAATGAGCAGTTCTTC

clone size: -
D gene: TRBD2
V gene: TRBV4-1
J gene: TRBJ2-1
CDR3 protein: CASSQQAGEDEQFF
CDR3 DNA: TGCGCCAGCAGCCAACAAGCGGGAGAGGATGAGCAGTTCTTC

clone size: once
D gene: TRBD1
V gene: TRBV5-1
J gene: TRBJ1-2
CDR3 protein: CASSLTRTGGRLNYGYTF
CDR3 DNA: TGCGCCAGCAGCTTGACCCGGACAGGTGGAAGATTGAACTATGGCTACACCTTC

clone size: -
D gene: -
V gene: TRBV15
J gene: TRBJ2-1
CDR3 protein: CATSRDLGLGEQFF
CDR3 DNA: TGTGCCACCAGCAGAGATCTGGGGTTGGGTGAGCAGTTCTTC